The rows below give T cell receptor beta chains drawn from one sample of a study of shared clonotypes between healthy human individuals. The assay was immunoSEQ multiplex PCR, and TCRdb's table has in-frame clones only and misses some. The table has some 1.5 million clones, roughly 96% seen once. The specimen sequenced was naive CD4+ T cells sorted from blood. These receptors were collected from a man aged 30-40 years in good health. Both conserved end residues are part of each CDR3. D genes are given only for firm matches. Some rows have no size entry. The others give once, few or many, or a class for an expanded clone.

TRBV2	TRBJ1-1	.	.	TGTGCCAGCAGCCTCCTGGGTGGGTTGGCTGAAGCTTTCTTT	CASSLLGGLAEAFF
TRBV5-1	TRBJ2-1	.	.	TGCGCCAGCAGCTCCGGGACACCGGATGGGCAGCAGTTCTTC	CASSSGTPDGQQFF
TRBV2	TRBJ2-2	.	.	TGTGCCAGCAGTACCACTAGAACCGGGGAGCTGTTTTTT	CASSTTRTGELFF
TRBV30	TRBJ1-5	.	once	TGTGCCTGGAGTTTATCCGGACGGTTCAATCAGCCCCAGCATTTT	CAWSLSGRFNQPQHF
TRBV2	TRBJ2-3	TRBD2	.	TGTGCCAGCAGTGGGCGGGCTAGCGGGAGTAGCACAGATACGCAGTATTTT	CASSGRASGSSTDTQYF
TRBV9	TRBJ2-3	TRBD2	.	TGTGCCAGCAGCGTAGGGCTAGCGGTTGGGGGGTATTCAGATACGCAGTATTTT	CASSVGLAVGGYSDTQYF
TRBV2	TRBJ2-1	.	once	TGTGCCAGCAGCGGACAGATGAGAAATGAGCAGTTCTTC	CASSGQMRNEQFF
TRBV14	TRBJ2-7	TRBD1	.	TGTGCCAGCAGCCGGGACAGGGGGCGCGAGCAGTACTTC	CASSRDRGREQYF
TRBV2	TRBJ2-7	.	.	TGTGCCAGCAGCCGACTACGCCAATACGAGCAGTACTTC	CASSRLRQYEQYF
TRBV5-4	TRBJ2-2	.	.	TGTGCCAGCAGCTTCGGGACTCAAGGAGGAAGGGCCGGGGAGCTGTTTTTT	CASSFGTQGGRAGELFF
TRBV5-1	TRBJ2-1	.	.	TGCGCCAGCACCGTAGAAGGGGGAGCTCACAATGAGCAGTTCTTC	CASTVEGGAHNEQFF
TRBV5-1	TRBJ1-1	TRBD1	.	TGCGCCAGCCGAGTCCCGGGACAGGGAGGAGCGACTGAAGCTTTCTTT	CASRVPGQGGATEAFF
TRBV7-6	TRBJ1-5	.	.	TGTGCCAGCAGCTTAGACTTGGGGCAGCCCCAGCATTTT	CASSLDLGQPQHF
TRBV7-9	TRBJ2-6	.	once	TGTGCCAGCAGCTTCGCGGGGGCCAACGTCCTGACTTTC	CASSFAGANVLTF
TRBV4-1	TRBJ2-3	TRBD2	.	TGCGCCAGCAGGGAAATAAGCGGGAGGTTAGATACGCAGTATTTT	CASREISGRLDTQYF
TRBV5-4	TRBJ2-7	TRBD1	.	TGTGCCAGCAGTAGCCGACAGGGGGCTTACGAGCAGTACTTC	CASSSRQGAYEQYF
TRBV19	TRBJ1-2	.	few	TGTGCCAGTAGCAACAGGGAATTGGGCTACACCTTC	CASSNRELGYTF
TRBV18	TRBJ1-2	.	.	TGTGCCAGCTCACCCCAGACCGCATCGTACTATGGCTACACCTTC	CASSPQTASYYGYTF
TRBV2	TRBJ2-2	.	.	TGTGCCAGCAGTGGGACGGTTAACACCGGGGAGCTGTTTTTT	CASSGTVNTGELFF
TRBV6-4	TRBJ2-1	.	.	TGTGCCAGCAGACTCCCGGACTTCGATGAGCAGTTCTTC	CASRLPDFDEQFF
TRBV4-1	TRBJ2-7	.	.	TGCGCCAGCAGCCAAGTGGGGACTCCGACCTACGAGCAGTACTTC	CASSQVGTPTYEQYF
TRBV10-3	TRBJ1-1	TRBD1	.	TGTGCCATCAGTGATCCGGACAGGGGTGGTCGAAACACTGAAGCTTTCTTT	CAISDPDRGGRNTEAFF
TRBV11-2	TRBJ1-4	.	few	TGTGCCAGCAGCTTGAGTTCGCCGGAAAAACTGTTTTTT	CASSLSSPEKLFF
TRBV29-1	TRBJ2-2	.	.	TGCAGCGTAACAGGGTTAGTGGCCGGGGAGCTGTTTTTT	CSVTGLVAGELFF
TRBV6-5	TRBJ2-6	.	.	TGTGCCAGCAGTTACTCGTCGGTATTTGGGGCCAACGTCCTGACTTTC	CASSYSSVFGANVLTF